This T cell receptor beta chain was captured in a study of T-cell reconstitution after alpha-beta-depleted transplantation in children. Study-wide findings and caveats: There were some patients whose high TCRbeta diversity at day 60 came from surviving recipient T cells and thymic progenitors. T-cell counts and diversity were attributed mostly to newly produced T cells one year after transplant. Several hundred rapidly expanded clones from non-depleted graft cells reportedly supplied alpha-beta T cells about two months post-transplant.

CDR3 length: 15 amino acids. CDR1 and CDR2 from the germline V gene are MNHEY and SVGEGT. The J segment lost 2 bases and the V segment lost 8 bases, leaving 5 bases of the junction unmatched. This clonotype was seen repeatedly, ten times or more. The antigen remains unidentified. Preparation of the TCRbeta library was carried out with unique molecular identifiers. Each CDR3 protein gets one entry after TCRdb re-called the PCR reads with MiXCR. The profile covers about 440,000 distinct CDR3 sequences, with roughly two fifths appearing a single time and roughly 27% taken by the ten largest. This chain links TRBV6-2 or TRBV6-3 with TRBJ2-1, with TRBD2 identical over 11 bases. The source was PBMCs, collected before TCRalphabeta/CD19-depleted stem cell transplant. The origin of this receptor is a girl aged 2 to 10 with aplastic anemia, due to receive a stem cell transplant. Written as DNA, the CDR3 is TGTGCCAGCCGTGGGACTAGCGGAACCTACAATGAGCAGTTCTTC. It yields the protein CASRGTSGTYNEQFF.